Listed here are 15 T cell receptor beta chains from one sample, sequenced in a study of blood T cell repertoires in COVID-19. Using immunoSEQ multiplex PCR, the repertoire was profiled, and TCRdb retains in-frame clones only, with some absent. The sample lists approximately 300,000 clones, around nine tenths seen once, with 2.6% in the top ten. Sequenced: PBMCs or T cells enriched from blood (not recorded which). These receptors were collected from a man in his 60s who had recovered from COVID-19.

V usage is TRBV14 and J usage is TRBJ2-7; 8 bases are shared with TRBD2. This CDR3 is 15 amino acids long. Trimming cost V 0 bases and J 7 bases; bases outside gene matches: 8. Germline V gene sequence: CDR1 SGHDN, CDR2 FVKESK. The CDR3 protein is CASSQDWVAGSEQYF. CDR3 sequence (DNA): TGTGCCAGCAGCCAAGACTGGGTAGCGGGATCGGAGCAGTACTTC.

The chain combines TRBV9 with TRBJ2-3; TRBD2 aligns across 10 bases. V trimming: 3 bases; J trimming: 1 base; junction bases outside the gene matches: 2. CDR3 length equals 15 residues. Germline V CDR1 and CDR2: SGDLS, YYNGEE. The DNA for the CDR3 is TGTGCCAGCAGCGCCACTAGCGGGGGCACAGATACGCAGTATTTT. Amino acids: CASSATSGGTDTQYF. The full variable domain, rest sourced from reference TRBV9 and TRBJ2-3, is DSGVTQTPKHLITATGQRVTLRCSPRSGDLSVYWYQQSLDQGLQFLIQYYNGEERAKGNILERFSAQQFPDLHSELNLSSLELGDSALYFCASSATSGGTDTQYFGPGTRLTVL.

The chain recombines TRBV6-5 with TRBJ1-2; 7 bases align to TRBD1. After removal of 4 bases from V and 7 bases from J, the junction contained 15 bases not matched to a gene. This CDR3 comprises 16 residues. Germline V gene lookup returns CDR1 MNHEY and CDR2 SVGAGI. The CDR3 spells CASSFGQEALGGGYTF. The CDR3 DNA reads TGTGCCAGCAGTTTTGGACAGGAGGCTCTAGGCGGTGGCTACACCTTC.

The chain joins TRBV11-2 to TRBJ1-1; the D is unclear. The CDR3 totals 13 residues. Germline V gene sequence: CDR1 SGHAT, CDR2 FQNNGV. Trimming shortened V by 1 base and J by 7 bases, and 10 bases separated the two germline ends. The CDR3 DNA is TGTGCCAGCAGCTTAGGGGCGTCGCGTGAAGCTTTCTTT. This sequence encodes CASSLGASREAFF.

Of note for this clone: A junction end diverges from the germline sequence, so it may reflect a read error. V and J are TRBV29-1 and TRBJ2-1; the match to TRBD2 covers 7 bases. Germline V gene sequence: CDR1 SQVTM, CDR2 ANQGSEA. The CDR3 is made up of 15 amino acids. The CDR3 DNA sequence: TGCAGCGTTGTAAACCCTAGCGGAGGCGGGCCAAAGGTAGTCTTC. Amino acid sequence: CSVVNPSGGGPKVVF.

J is TRBJ2-4 and V is TRBV7-3; weak D call: TRBD1 (6 bases). The CDR3 contains 13 residues. In germline, CDR1 is SGHTA, CDR2 FQGTGA. V lost 1 base, J lost 8 bases, and 9 bases lay in between. Here the CDR3 reads CASSLIAGDIQYF. CDR3 coding DNA: TGTGCCAGCAGCTTAATAGCAGGGGACATTCAGTACTTC.

The V gene is TRBV19, the J gene TRBJ1-6, with TRBD1 matching over 10 bases. Germline V gives CDR1 LNHDA, CDR2 SQIVND (reference sequence). CDR3 size: 16 residues. J was trimmed by 6 bases and V by 1 base; bases with no gene match: 3. The CDR3 sequence: CASSIGGQGVNSPLHF. The CDR3 region has the DNA TGTGCCAGTAGTATAGGAGGACAGGGGGTTAATTCACCCCTCCACTTT.

The chain uses TRBV6-1 and TRBJ1-5; D is unclear. Trimming cost V 1 base and J 6 bases, with 7 bases left between them. There are 13 residues in the CDR3. Germline lookup yields CDR1 MNHNS and CDR2 SASEGT. CDR3 nucleotide sequence: TGTGCCAGCAGTGAAGTCCCCTCTCAGCCCCAGCATTTT. It yields the protein CASSEVPSQPQHF.

V gene TRBV11-1 combines with J gene TRBJ2-2, with TRBD2 matching 8 bases. The CDR3 totals 14 residues. J was trimmed by 10 bases and V by 3 bases; bases with no gene match: 7. Germline lookup yields CDR1 SGHAT and CDR2 FQDESV (reference sequence). In DNA form, the CDR3 reads TGTGCCAGCAGCTTGAGCGGGAGCATCGAGGAGCTGTTTTTT. Protein product: CASSLSGSIEELFF.

This chain links TRBV5-6 with TRBJ2-3; D unresolved. This CDR3 is 12 amino acids long. Trimming took 4 bases from V and 6 from J, leaving 9 bases between them. Looked up from germline, CDR1 is SGHDT and CDR2 is YYEEEE. The CDR3 region is CASSNPRDTQYF. The DNA for the CDR3 is TGTGCCAGCAGCAACCCCAGGGATACGCAGTATTTT.

V gene TRBV4-1 combines with J gene TRBJ2-1, with a possible D match to TRBD1 (5 bases). With 1 base removed from V and 0 bases from J, the gap between germline ends came to 16 bases. Germline CDR1 reads MGHRA; CDR2 reads YSYEKL. This CDR3 has 18 residues. The CDR3 sequence is CASSQVRGGASSYNEQFF. CDR3 in DNA: TGCGCCAGCAGCCAAGTTCGAGGTGGGGCGAGCTCCTACAATGAGCAGTTCTTC.

The V call is TRBV3-1 (or the pseudogene TRBV3-2), the J call TRBJ1-1, with TRBD1 matching over 7 bases. The junction had 3 bases not matched to a gene; V was cut back by 1 base and J by 4 bases. CDR1 LGHDT and CDR2 YNNKEL come from the germline V gene (reference sequence). CDR3 length: 14 amino acids. CDR3 nucleotide sequence: TGTGCCAGCAGCCAAGGACAGGGCTTCACTGAAGCTTTCTTT. It codes for CASSQGQGFTEAFF.

The chain couples TRBV6-5 to TRBJ2-7, with 9 bases identical to TRBD2. V was clipped by 9 bases and J by 0 bases; unmatched bases: 6. The V gene's germline CDR1 is MNHEY and CDR2 SVGAGI. This CDR3 is built from 14 residues. CDR3 region: CARDTSGLSYEQYF. The CDR3 region has the DNA TGTGCCAGGGATACTAGCGGGCTCTCCTACGAGCAGTACTTC.

The chain employs TRBV7-9 and TRBJ2-7; 8 bases agree with TRBD1. V lost 1 base and J lost 9; bases outside the gene matches: 11. The germline V gene has CDR1 SEHNR and CDR2 FQNEAQ (reference sequence). CDR3 length equals 15 residues. CDR3 sequence (DNA): TGTGCCAGCAGCTTAGGGGGACAGGCAGGAGTTGGGCAGTACTTC. This gives the protein CASSLGGQAGVGQYF.

This chain links TRBV7-9 with TRBJ2-7, with TRBD2 identical over 13 bases. This CDR3 is 18 amino acids long. Germline lookup yields CDR1 SEHNR and CDR2 FQNEAQ (reference sequence). V lost 5 bases to trimming and J lost 0 bases; unmatched junction nucleotides: 10. This CDR3 reads CASSPGTSGALSSYEQYF. The CDR3 nucleotides are TGTGCCAGCAGCCCTGGGACTAGCGGGGCCCTAAGCTCCTACGAGCAGTACTTC.